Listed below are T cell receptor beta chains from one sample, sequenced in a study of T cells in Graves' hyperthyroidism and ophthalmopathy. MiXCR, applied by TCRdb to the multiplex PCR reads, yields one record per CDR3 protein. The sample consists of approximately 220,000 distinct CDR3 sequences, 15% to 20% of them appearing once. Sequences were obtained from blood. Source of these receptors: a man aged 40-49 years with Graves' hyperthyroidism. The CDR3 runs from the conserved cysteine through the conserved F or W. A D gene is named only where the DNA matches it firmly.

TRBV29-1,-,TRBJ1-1,CSVEFALRYTEAFF
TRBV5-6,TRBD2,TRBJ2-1,CASSLRLAGGNEQFF
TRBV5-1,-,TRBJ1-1,CASSLTLGQRMAEAFF
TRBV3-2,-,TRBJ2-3,CASSQSRASGGVGDTQYF
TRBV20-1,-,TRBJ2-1,CSAGGRVRNEQFF
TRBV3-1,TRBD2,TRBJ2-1,CASSQDLGVAGGSEQFF
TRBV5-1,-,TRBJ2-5,CASRDTAYQETQYF
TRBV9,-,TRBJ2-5,CASSVAAPYGETQYF
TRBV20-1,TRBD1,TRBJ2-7,CSANTQGGYEQYF
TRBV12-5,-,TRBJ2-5,CASGLDGLQETQYF
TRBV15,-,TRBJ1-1,CATKPRDGLNTEAFF
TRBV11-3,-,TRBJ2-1,CASSFGFGNEQFF
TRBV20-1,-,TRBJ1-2,CSAPGGPRGDYGYTF
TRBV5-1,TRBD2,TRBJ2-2,CASSLLSGANTGELFF
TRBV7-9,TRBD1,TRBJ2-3,CASRSGTGSTDTQYF
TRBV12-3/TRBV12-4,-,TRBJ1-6,CASSSRKDNSPLHF
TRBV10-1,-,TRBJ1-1,CASSGVNTEAFF
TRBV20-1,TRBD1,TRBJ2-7,CSARGTGVSYEQYF
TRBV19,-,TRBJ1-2,CASSIRSGYTF
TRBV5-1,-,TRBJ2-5,CASSSSPQETQYF
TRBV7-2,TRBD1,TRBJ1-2,CASSRTTTGTGGDYGYTF
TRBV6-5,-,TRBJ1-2,CASSSQVAPSGTF
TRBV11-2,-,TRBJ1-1,CASSPPGAPISSEAFF
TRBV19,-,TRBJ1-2,CASSRQDAEGAGYTF
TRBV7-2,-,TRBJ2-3,CASSLNAGPDTQYF
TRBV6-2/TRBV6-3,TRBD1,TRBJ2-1,CASSYEGTGSYNEQFF
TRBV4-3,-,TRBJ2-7,CASSQDRNSYEQYF
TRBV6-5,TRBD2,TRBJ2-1,CASSWPLAGTYNEQFF
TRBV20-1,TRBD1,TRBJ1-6,CSARSTGAYNSPLHF
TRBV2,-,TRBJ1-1,CASSYAGTTEAFF
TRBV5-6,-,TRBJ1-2,CASSGNRVDGYTF
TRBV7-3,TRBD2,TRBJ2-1,CASSRGLAENNEQFF
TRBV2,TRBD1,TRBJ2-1,CASREDRGNEQFF
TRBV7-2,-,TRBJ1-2,CASSLGPATYGYTF
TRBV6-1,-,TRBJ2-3,CASSEMAENTDTQYF
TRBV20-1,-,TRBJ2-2,CSATFRVGFPGELFF
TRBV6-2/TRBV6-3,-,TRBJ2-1,CASSSRWGRWQRDNEQFF
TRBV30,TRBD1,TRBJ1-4,CAWSVRQGEKLFF
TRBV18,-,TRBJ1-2,CASSPLPINYGYTF
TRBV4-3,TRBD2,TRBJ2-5,CASSQDSVPSGGKTQYF
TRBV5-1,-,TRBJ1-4,CASSPTANEIEKLFF
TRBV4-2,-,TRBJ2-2,CASSQEGASGELFF
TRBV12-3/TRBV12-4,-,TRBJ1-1,CASSLEGNDEAFF
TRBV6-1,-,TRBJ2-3,CASGGISSTDTQYF
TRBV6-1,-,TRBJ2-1,CASSLSRGVNPNNEQFF
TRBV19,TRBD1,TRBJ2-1,CASSIVGTGTRFVYNEQFF